This T cell receptor beta chain was identified during a study of regulatory T cells in long-lasting Graves disease. Study-wide results and caveats: A greater number of public clonotypes (roughly 2,700) was shared by persistent patients than by new patients (about 990).

This clonotype has a handful of counts. Antigen specificity is unknown. Time point noted: newly diagnosed GD, antithyroid drugs for less than 3 months. The TCR library was prepared using RNA isolated from PBMCs. Germline V gives CDR1 SQVTM, CDR2 ANQGSEA. V shed 7 bases and J shed 3 bases, with 12 bases lying between them. This CDR3 has 12 residues. Building of the TCR beta libraries involved iRepertoire HTBI primers and Arm-PCR of CDR3 regions. TCRdb processed the multiplex PCR reads anew with MiXCR; each CDR3 protein has one entry. The table includes 450,000 to 650,000 distinct CDR3 sequences, roughly a sixth detected once. The data also belong to a second study, concerning T cells in Graves' hyperthyroidism and ophthalmopathy. That source adds: Absent ophthalmopathy progression within 18 months defined stable Graves' hyperthyroidism. HTBI primers drove first-round RT-PCR of the TCR CDR3.

The V and J genes are TRBV29-1 and TRBJ1-2, with a possible D match to TRBD1 (5 bases). This clonotype was obtained from a woman aged 35-60 years with Graves disease. Sequenced material: peripheral blood mononuclear cells (PBMCs), taken at new diagnosis, from a patient treated with antithyroid drugs. CDR3 protein: CSGGASDYGYTF. In DNA, the CDR3 is TGCAGCGGCGGGGCGTCGGACTATGGCTACACCTTC.